These T cell receptor beta chains were read from a single sample in a study of cytomegalovirus exposure and HLA in healthy donors. Some clones are missing from TCRdb's copy, which holds only in-frame ones; the method was immunoSEQ multiplex PCR. The table includes some 40,000 clones, approximately 75% detected once. Source material: PBMCs. These receptors were obtained from a man in his forties in good health and CMV-seronegative. Each CDR3 is given with its conserved first and last residue. The D gene is left open where the match is weak. Size tells how often a clone was seen (once, few, many) or the class of an expanded clone, and some rows leave it out.

.,TRBV30,TRBJ1-1,.,CAWNRGNTEAFF,TGTGCCTGGAATAGAGGGAACACTGAAGCTTTCTTT
once,TRBV5-4,TRBJ2-2,.,CASNTQGGGSTGELFF,TGTGCCAGCAACACCCAGGGAGGGGGTTCCACCGGGGAGCTGTTTTTT
.,TRBV6-1,TRBJ1-1,TRBD1,CATCSNRGPEAFF,TGTGCCACCTGCTCTAACAGGGGTCCTGAAGCTTTCTTT
.,TRBV30,TRBJ2-1,.,CAWSSGEGAYNEQFF,TGTGCCTGGAGTTCCGGGGAGGGGGCCTACAATGAGCAGTTCTTC
few,TRBV27,TRBJ1-4,.,CASSLGGAGEKLFF,TGTGCCAGCAGTTTAGGGGGGGCTGGTGAAAAACTGTTTTTT
.,TRBV7-9,TRBJ2-1,TRBD1,CASRGQGGDEQFF,TGTGCCAGCAGGGGACAGGGGGGCGATGAGCAGTTCTTC
few,TRBV6-5,TRBJ1-4,TRBD1,CASRGQGSEKLFF,TGTGCCAGCAGAGGACAGGGAAGTGAAAAACTGTTTTTT
.,TRBV11-3,TRBJ1-6,.,CASSFSANSPLHF,TGTGCCAGCAGCTTCAGTGCTAATTCACCCCTCCACTTT
.,TRBV11-2,TRBJ1-4,TRBD1,CASTGDRSNEKLFF,TGTGCCAGCACCGGGGACAGATCTAATGAAAAACTGTTTTTT
.,TRBV30,TRBJ2-3,.,CAWSAHGQSKIDTQYF,TGTGCCTGGAGTGCCCACGGACAGAGCAAGATAGATACGCAGTATTTT
.,TRBV27,TRBJ1-6,.,CASSTFQVQMSPLHF,TGTGCCAGCAGTACGTTCCAGGTCCAGATGTCACCCCTCCACTTT
.,TRBV6-1,TRBJ1-2,TRBD1,CASSEFDRGGNGYTF,TGTGCCAGCAGTGAATTCGACAGGGGGGGCAATGGCTACACCTTC
.,TRBV11-2,TRBJ2-7,.,CASTLGGAYEQYF,TGTGCCAGCACCCTGGGCGGGGCCTACGAGCAGTACTTC
few,TRBV5-4,TRBJ1-3,.,CASSLQGRLENTIYF,TGTGCCAGCAGCTTGCAAGGGAGGCTGGAAAACACCATATATTTT
once,TRBV30,TRBJ2-2,.,CAWSVRVYTGELFF,TGTGCCTGGAGTGTACGAGTATACACCGGGGAGCTGTTTTTT
.,TRBV19,TRBJ1-5,.,CASTSSPQGPSYSNQPQHF,TGTGCCAGTACCTCGTCCCCCCAGGGCCCCTCTTATAGCAATCAGCCCCAGCATTTT
.,TRBV4-1,TRBJ2-6,.,CASKTTGRRGANVLTF,TGCGCCAGCAAGACGACAGGCCGTAGGGGGGCCAACGTCCTGACTTTC
few,TRBV9,TRBJ2-1,TRBD2,CASSVGVGGLARYNEQFF,TGTGCCAGCAGCGTAGGTGTAGGGGGACTAGCGCGCTACAATGAGCAGTTCTTC
.,TRBV5-6,TRBJ1-2,TRBD1,CASSSTGDGGYTF,TGTGCCAGCAGCTCCACAGGGGACGGTGGCTACACCTTC
.,TRBV25-1,TRBJ2-1,TRBD2,CASSGGLAGNEQFF,TGTGCCAGCAGTGGGGGACTAGCGGGCAATGAGCAGTTCTTC
few,TRBV5-1,TRBJ2-1,TRBD2,CASSLASGRHNEQFF,TGCGCCAGCAGCTTGGCCAGCGGGAGACACAATGAGCAGTTCTTC
.,TRBV7-2,TRBJ2-7,.,CASSLVQGTHEQYF,TGTGCCAGCAGCTTAGTCCAGGGTACCCACGAGCAGTACTTC
.,TRBV5-4,TRBJ2-7,.,CASSLAGTPSYEQYF,TGTGCCAGCAGCTTGGCCGGGACACCTTCCTACGAGCAGTACTTC
.,TRBV5-1,TRBJ2-2,.,CASSLADTGELFF,TGCGCCAGCAGCTTGGCAGACACCGGGGAGCTGTTTTTT
.,TRBV7-9,TRBJ2-1,.,CASSLYEQPRNEQFF,TGTGCCAGCAGCTTATATGAGCAGCCTAGGAATGAGCAGTTCTTC
.,TRBV6-1,TRBJ1-3,TRBD1,CASRNRGDSGNTIYF,TGTGCCAGCAGGAACAGGGGGGACTCTGGAAACACCATATATTTT
few,TRBV4-1,TRBJ1-2,TRBD1,CASSHPDRGNYGYTF,TGCGCCAGCAGCCATCCGGACAGGGGGAACTATGGCTACACCTTC
.,TRBV7-9,TRBJ2-5,TRBD2,CASSLGRSSGGQYQETQYF,TGTGCCAGCAGCTTAGGTCGGAGTAGCGGGGGACAGTACCAAGAGACCCAGTACTTC
.,TRBV19,TRBJ2-3,TRBD1,CASSILGQGLNPSTDTQYF,TGTGCCAGTAGTATTCTGGGACAGGGCCTTAACCCTAGCACAGATACGCAGTATTTT
.,TRBV5-8,TRBJ2-2,TRBD1,CASSVQGFGELFF,TGTGCCAGCAGCGTACAGGGGTTCGGGGAGCTGTTTTTT
.,TRBV5-1,TRBJ1-4,.,CASRRTSAGGEKLFF,TGCGCCAGCAGGCGAACCTCGGCGGGAGGGGAAAAACTGTTTTTT